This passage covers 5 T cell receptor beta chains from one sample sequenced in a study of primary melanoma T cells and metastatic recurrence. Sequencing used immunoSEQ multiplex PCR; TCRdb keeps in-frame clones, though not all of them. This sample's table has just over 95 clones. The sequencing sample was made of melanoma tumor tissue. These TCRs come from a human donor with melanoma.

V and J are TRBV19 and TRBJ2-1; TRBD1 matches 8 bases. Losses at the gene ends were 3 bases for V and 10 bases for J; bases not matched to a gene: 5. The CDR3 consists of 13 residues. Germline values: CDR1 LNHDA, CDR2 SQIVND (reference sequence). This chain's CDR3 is CASSIPGTGEQFF. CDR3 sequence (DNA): TGTGCCAGTAGTATCCCCGGGACAGGAGAGCAGTTCTTC. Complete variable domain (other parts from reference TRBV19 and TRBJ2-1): DGGITQSPKYLFRKEGQNVTLSCEQNLNHDAMYWYRQDPGQGLRLIYYSQIVNDFQKGDIAEGYSVSREKKESFPLTVTSAQKNPTAFYLCASSIPGTGEQFFGPGTRLTVL.

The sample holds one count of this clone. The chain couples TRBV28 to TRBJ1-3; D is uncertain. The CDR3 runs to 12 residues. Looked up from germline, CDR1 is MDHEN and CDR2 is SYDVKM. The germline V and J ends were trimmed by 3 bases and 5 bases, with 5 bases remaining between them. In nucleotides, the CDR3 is TGTGCCAGCAGTTTCCGTAGAAACACCATATATTTT. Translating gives CASSFRRNTIYF.

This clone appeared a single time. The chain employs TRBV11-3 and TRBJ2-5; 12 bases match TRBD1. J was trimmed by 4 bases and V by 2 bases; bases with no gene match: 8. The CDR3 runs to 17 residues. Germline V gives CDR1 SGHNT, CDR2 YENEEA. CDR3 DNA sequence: TGTGCCAGCAGCTTAACTGGGACAGGGGGCATTTCAGAGACCCAGTACTTC. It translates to CASSLTGTGGISETQYF.

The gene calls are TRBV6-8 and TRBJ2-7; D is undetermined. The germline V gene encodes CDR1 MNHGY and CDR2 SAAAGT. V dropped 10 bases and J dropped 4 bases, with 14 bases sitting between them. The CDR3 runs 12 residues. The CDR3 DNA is TGTGCCACTCTTTTACCCGTGTACGAGCAGTACTTC. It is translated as CATLLPVYEQYF.

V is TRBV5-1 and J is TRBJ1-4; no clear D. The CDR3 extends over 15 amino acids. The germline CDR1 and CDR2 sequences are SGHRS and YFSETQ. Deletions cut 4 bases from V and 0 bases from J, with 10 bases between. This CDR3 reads CASSLSPTTNEKLFF. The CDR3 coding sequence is TGCGCCAGCAGCCTTTCCCCCACAACTAATGAAAAACTGTTTTTT.